These 31 T cell receptor beta chains originate from one sample sequenced in a study of cytomegalovirus exposure and HLA in healthy donors. It was with 60 Vbeta and 13 Jbeta primers that the PCR ran. Assay: immunoSEQ multiplex PCR; the TCRdb copy retains only in-frame clones and omits some. The sample includes around 130,000 clones, over 60% of them seen just once. What was sequenced was PBMCs. These receptors all stem from an older woman in good health and CMV-seronegative.

This rearrangement joins TRBV5-1 to TRBJ2-2, with 7 bases fitting TRBD1. Looked up from germline, CDR1 is SGHRS and CDR2 is YFSETQ. This CDR3 has 16 residues. V dropped 4 bases and J dropped 3; count of bases not matched to a gene: 9. CDR3 coding DNA: TGCGCCAGCAGCAAACCCACAGGGGTAGACACCGGGGAGCTGTTTTTT. It specifies CASSKPTGVDTGELFF. The full variable domain, completed using reference TRBV5-1 and TRBJ2-2, is KAGVTQTPRYLIKTRGQQVTLSCSPISGHRSVSWYQQTPGQGLQFLFEYFSETQRNKGNFPGRFSGRQFSNSRSEMNVSTLELGDSALYLCASSKPTGVDTGELFFGEGSRLTVL.

The gene calls are TRBV27 and TRBJ2-1; 13 bases align to TRBD2. The ends lost 3 bases at V and 9 bases at J; junction bases unmatched: 5. Germline loops: CDR1 MNHEY, CDR2 SMNVEV (reference sequence). The CDR3 runs 15 residues. The CDR3 sequence is CASSFPGLAGSEQFF. The CDR3 DNA follows: TGTGCCAGCAGTTTTCCGGGACTAGCGGGGAGTGAGCAGTTCTTC.

The chain is built from TRBV7-9 and TRBJ1-2; 7 nucleotides agree with TRBD1. J lost 4 bases, V lost 4 bases, and 15 bases had no gene match. CDR3 length equals 17 residues. Germline values: CDR1 SEHNR, CDR2 FQNEAQ (reference sequence). The DNA for the CDR3 is TGTGCCAGCAGCTCCGCGACAGGGTTTCGCTCCGGCTATGGCTACACCTTC. This translates into CASSSATGFRSGYGYTF.

The V gene is TRBV30, the J gene TRBJ1-3; D is possibly TRBD1 (5 bases). Germline CDR1 reads GTSNPN; CDR2 reads SVGIG (reference sequence). The CDR3 is 15 amino acids. Trimming shortened V by 0 bases and J by 4 bases, and 13 bases separated the two germline ends. The CDR3 bases are TGTGCCTGGAGTGTAAGCAGGGCCCGGGGAAACACCATATATTTT. Its translation: CAWSVSRARGNTIYF.

This chain uses TRBV6-9 with TRBJ1-5; D uncertain. The CDR3 loop spans 14 amino acids. Germline V gene lookup returns CDR1 MNHGY and CDR2 SVAAGI. Between the trimmed V and J ends, which lost 6 bases and 4 bases, there was a span of 13 bases. CDR3 DNA sequence: TGTGCCAGCAGGGCCGATTGTCAAAATCAGCCCCAGCATTTT. Residues: CASRADCQNQPQHF.

This clone was counted a single time. The rearrangement links TRBV5-6 to TRBJ1-2, with TRBD1 matching 7 bases. J was trimmed by 1 base and V by 2 bases; bases with no gene match: 17. CDR3 length equals 19 residues. CDR1 and CDR2 (germline): SGHDT, YYEEEE. The CDR3 sequence: CASSFFGILGTADNYGYTF. In nucleotides, the CDR3 is TGTGCCAGCAGCTTCTTCGGGATACTAGGGACAGCTGATAACTATGGCTACACCTTC. Complete variable domain (other parts from reference TRBV5-6 and TRBJ1-2): DAGVTQSPTHLIKTRGQQVTLRCSPKSGHDTVSWYQQALGQGPQFIFQYYEEEERQRGNFPDRFSGHQFPNYSSELNVNALLLGDSALYLCASSFFGILGTADNYGYTFGSGTRLTVV.

V gene TRBV28 combines with J gene TRBJ1-1; D may be TRBD1 (5 bases). The germline V gene has CDR1 MDHEN and CDR2 SYDVKM. V was clipped by 1 base and J by 3 bases, with 18 bases between them. The CDR3 extends over 17 amino acids. CDR3 residues: CASSLYLLGRADTEAFF. Here the CDR3 DNA reads TGTGCCAGCAGTTTATACCTTCTGGGCAGGGCAGACACTGAAGCTTTCTTT.

The chain has TRBV28 and TRBJ1-2; TRBD1 might be the D (6 bases). Germline CDR1 MDHEN, CDR2 SYDVKM. There are 15 residues in the CDR3. V lost 7 bases and J lost 0, with 15 bases in between. The CDR3 nucleotides read TGTGCCAGCACCCTACAGGGAGAAGCTAACTATGGCTACACCTTC. Translating gives CASTLQGEANYGYTF.

In its sample, this clone was seen a few times. The rearrangement joins TRBV25-1 to TRBJ2-5; D is unresolved. Trimming pared 5 bases from V and 1 base from J, leaving 2 bases between. Germline V gene data show CDR1 as MGHDK and CDR2 as SYGVNS. The CDR3 consists of 11 residues. CDR3 sequence (DNA): TGTGCCAGCAGTCTCCAAGAGACCCAGTACTTC. It encodes CASSLQETQYF. The full variable domain, in which reference TRBV25-1 and TRBJ2-5 provide the parts outside the CDR3, is EADIYQTPRYLVIGTGKKITLECSQTMGHDKMYWYQQDPGMELHLIHYSYGVNSTEKGDLSSESTVSRIRTEHFPLTLESARPSHTSQYLCASSLQETQYFGPGTRLLVL.

The V call is TRBV27, the J call TRBJ1-1; TRBD1 might be the D (5 bases). This CDR3 has 14 residues. CDR1 is MNHEY and CDR2 is SMNVEV in the germline V gene (reference sequence). The ends were cut back, 0 bases at V and 6 bases at J, with 11 bases in the middle. The CDR3 spells CASSLSLGGAEAFF. CDR3 sequence (DNA): TGTGCCAGCAGTTTATCACTAGGAGGGGCTGAAGCTTTCTTT.

As for this clone: One end of the junction varies from germline; a read error may be responsible. The V call is TRBV7-6, the J call TRBJ1-5, with D hard to call. The CDR3 covers 14 residues. In germline, CDR1 is SGHVS, CDR2 FNYEAQ. The CDR3 DNA reads TGTGCCAGCAGCCAGTGGTATAGCAATCAACCCCAGCATTTT. Translated, it gives CASSQWYSNQPQHF.

V gene TRBV30 combines with J gene TRBJ1-1; the match to TRBD1 covers 7 bases. The CDR3 runs to 15 residues. The germline gives CDR1 GTSNPN, CDR2 SVGIG (reference sequence). Germline trimming cut 8 bases from V and 4 bases from J; bases unmatched to any gene: 16. The CDR3 here is CAQMSGGGKGTEAFF. The CDR3 DNA follows: TGTGCCCAAATGTCAGGAGGGGGCAAAGGCACTGAAGCTTTCTTT.

The V gene is TRBV11-3, the J gene TRBJ2-3; possible D gene TRBD2, 6 bases. This CDR3 contains 17 residues. V lost 2 bases and J lost 4, with 19 bases in between. CDR1 is SGHNT, CDR2 YENEEA, per germline. The CDR3 is CASSLRGSSGGSDTQYF. In nucleotides, the CDR3 is TGTGCCAGCAGCTTACGGGGGTCGAGCGGCGGGTCAGATACGCAGTATTTT.

This chain uses TRBV27 with TRBJ1-5; the D is unclear. The ends were cut back, 6 bases at V and 1 base at J, with 10 bases in the middle. The CDR3 consists of 14 residues. Germline values: CDR1 MNHEY, CDR2 SMNVEV (reference sequence). The CDR3 sequence is CASRHQLSNQPQHF. The CDR3 DNA sequence: TGTGCCAGCAGACACCAATTAAGCAATCAGCCCCAGCATTTT.

The chain is built from TRBV28 and TRBJ1-2; 8 bases are shared with TRBD1. Germline assignment: CDR1 MDHEN and CDR2 SYDVKM. V lost 1 base, J lost 7 bases, and 8 bases stayed unmatched. This CDR3 is built from 15 residues. The CDR3 bases are TGTGCCAGCAGTTTATCACAGGGGGTGGGGATTGGCTACACCTTC. Its protein product is CASSLSQGVGIGYTF.

This chain connects TRBV15 to TRBJ1-5, with TRBD1 as a possible D gene (5 bases). The CDR3 is made up of 14 amino acids. Germline V lookup: CDR1 LNHNV, CDR2 YYDKDF (reference sequence). V was shortened by 6 bases and J by 6 bases, with 15 bases between the two germline ends. The CDR3 DNA is TGTGCCACCAGGGATGGGGGGAGAGCTCAGCCCCAGCATTTT. Amino acids: CATRDGGRAQPQHF.

CDR3 in amino acids: CASSLGLINQETQYF. In DNA form, the CDR3 reads TGCGCCAGCAGCTTGGGCCTAATAAACCAAGAGACCCAGTACTTC. The J gene is TRBJ2-5, the V gene TRBV5-1; D remains ambiguous. The CDR3 covers 15 residues. Germline loops: CDR1 SGHRS, CDR2 YFSETQ. V was cut by 0 bases and J by 0 bases, with 9 bases left in between.

J is TRBJ1-4 and V is TRBV5-1; TRBD1 might be the D (5 bases). This CDR3 has 17 amino acids. Trimming removed 0 bases at V and 0 bases at J, with 12 bases between. Germline-derived CDR1 and CDR2 are SGHRS and YFSETQ. CDR3 residues: CASSLGGTEATNEKLFF. The DNA of the CDR3 is TGCGCCAGCAGCTTGGGCGGGACCGAGGCAACTAATGAAAAACTGTTTTTT.

J is TRBJ2-3 and V is TRBV27, with 8 bases fitting TRBD2. Germline V gives CDR1 MNHEY, CDR2 SMNVEV (reference sequence). V was pared by 1 base and J by 3 bases, with 6 bases of the junction left unmatched. The length of the CDR3 is 16 residues. The CDR3 loop is CASSLYAGGGTDTQYF. The CDR3 bases are TGTGCCAGCAGTTTATATGCGGGGGGCGGAACAGATACGCAGTATTTT.

This clone was recorded only once. V usage is TRBV27 and J usage is TRBJ2-6, with a tentative D call TRBD1 (6 bases). The V gene lost 0 bases and the J gene lost 0 bases, with 9 bases spanning the gap. The germline gives CDR1 MNHEY, CDR2 SMNVEV (reference sequence). CDR3 size: 17 residues. The CDR3 spells CASSLSGHLSGANVLTF. The CDR3 DNA is TGTGCCAGCAGTTTATCGGGACACCTCTCTGGGGCCAACGTCCTGACTTTC.

The chain combines TRBV11-2 with TRBJ1-1, with D possibly being TRBD1 (6 bases). This CDR3 contains 15 residues. V was clipped by 6 bases and J by 0 bases, with 14 bases between them. Looked up from germline, CDR1 is SGHAT and CDR2 is FQNNGV. The CDR3 DNA follows: TGTGCCAGCAGAAATCGGGACACCATGAACACTGAAGCTTTCTTT. Translating gives CASRNRDTMNTEAFF.

This clone was detected only a few times. The same CDR3 arises from other DNA sequences in this sample as well. CDR3 sequence: CASSKQGGPYEQYF. The CDR3 nucleotides are TGTGCCAGCAGCAAACAGGGGGGGCCCTACGAGCAGTACTTC. The chain joins TRBV9 to TRBJ2-7; TRBD1 is a possible D gene (8 bases). V lost 4 bases and J lost 2, with 13 bases in between. Germline lookup yields CDR1 SGDLS and CDR2 YYNGEE. This CDR3 is 14 amino acids long.

This clone was observed a handful of times. The V gene is TRBV27, the J gene TRBJ2-7, with TRBD2 matching over 7 bases. Germline-derived CDR1 and CDR2 are MNHEY and SMNVEV (reference sequence). Unmatched junction bases numbered 9, after V lost 8 bases and J lost 5 bases. The CDR3 length is 13 residues. The CDR3 region has the DNA TGTGCCAGCTCGACTAGCATGTTCGACGAGCAGTACTTC. Its protein is CASSTSMFDEQYF.

The J gene is TRBJ1-6, the V gene TRBV4-1, with TRBD1 identical over 10 bases. The CDR3 totals 19 residues. J lost 0 bases, V lost 4 bases, and 9 bases had no gene match. In germline, CDR1 is MGHRA, CDR2 YSYEKL. The CDR3 nucleotides are TGCGCCAGCAGCCTTCGGGACAGGGGTGTCGGCTCCTATAATTCACCCCTCCACTTT. It encodes CASSLRDRGVGSYNSPLHF.

The sample holds one count of this clone. The chain couples TRBV10-1 to TRBJ2-5; TRBD2 might be the D (7 bases). This CDR3 is built from 15 residues. The germline CDR1 and CDR2 sequences are WNHNN and SYGVQD (reference sequence). The V gene lost 3 bases and the J gene lost 1 base, with 12 bases spanning the gap. The CDR3 sequence: CASSDVRGGQETQYF. For the CDR3, the DNA is TGCGCCAGCAGTGACGTGAGGGGGGGCCAAGAGACCCAGTACTTC.

This clone has more than one count but fewer than ten. The chain has TRBV14 and TRBJ1-5; D possibly corresponds to TRBD1 (5 bases). With 7 bases removed from V and 6 bases from J, the gap between germline ends came to 13 bases. The CDR3 length is 13 residues. Germline V gene lookup returns CDR1 SGHDN and CDR2 FVKESK. The CDR3 loop reads CASNAGFGQPQHF. CDR3 DNA sequence: TGTGCCAGCAACGCAGGGTTCGGTCAGCCCCAGCATTTT.

J is TRBJ1-1 and V is TRBV11-2, with D unclear. V was clipped by 3 bases and J by 0 bases, with 2 bases between them. This CDR3 spans 12 amino acids. Germline V gene sequence: CDR1 SGHAT, CDR2 FQNNGV. CDR3: CASSFMNTEAFF. In DNA form, the CDR3 reads TGTGCCAGCAGCTTTATGAACACTGAAGCTTTCTTT.

This chain links TRBV7-3 with TRBJ2-5, with D maybe TRBD2 (5 bases). This CDR3 has 13 amino acids. V was cut by 4 bases and J by 6 bases, with 12 bases left in between. From germline, CDR1 is SGHTA and CDR2 FQGTGA. This CDR3 reads CASSSGLGQTQYF. In DNA, the CDR3 is TGTGCCAGCAGCTCCGGACTCGGGCAGACCCAGTACTTC. The complete variable domain, with remaining parts taken from reference TRBV7-3 and TRBJ2-5, reads GAGVSQTPSNKVTEKGKYVELRCDPISGHTALYWYRQSLGQGPEFLIYFQGTGAADDSGLPNDRFFAVRPEGSVSTLKIQRTERGDSAVYLCASSSGLGQTQYFGPGTRLLVL.

The chain employs TRBV9 and TRBJ2-7, with 9 nucleotides matching TRBD1. This CDR3 contains 14 residues. V shed 3 bases and J 7 bases; nucleotides not matched to a gene: 8. Germline V gene sequence: CDR1 SGDLS, CDR2 YYNGEE. The CDR3 coding sequence is TGTGCCAGCAGCGGAGCCGGGACAGGGCTTGAGCAGTACTTC. Its translation is CASSGAGTGLEQYF.

This chain connects TRBV28 to TRBJ2-5, with 15 positions matching TRBD2. V shed 6 bases, J shed 3 bases, and the junction held 11 bases outside the gene matches. From germline, CDR1 is MDHEN and CDR2 SYDVKM. This CDR3 contains 18 residues. The chain's CDR3 is CASSPRIRTSGREETQYF. The CDR3 nucleotides are TGTGCCAGCAGCCCCAGAATCCGGACTAGCGGGAGGGAAGAGACCCAGTACTTC.

This clone has a single count. The V call is TRBV18, the J call TRBJ1-5; maybe TRBD1 (5 bases). Germline CDR1 and CDR2: KGHSH and LQKENI. The CDR3 contains 13 residues. Trimming cost V 3 bases and J 7 bases, with 10 bases left between them. CDR3 in DNA: TGTGCCAGCTCACCGGGGGGGAAACAGCCCCAGCATTTT. Translation gives CASSPGGKQPQHF. Full variable domain (remainder filled in from reference TRBV18 and TRBJ1-5): NAGVMQNPRHLVRRRGQEARLRCSPMKGHSHVYWYRQLPEEGLKFMVYLQKENIIDESGMPKERFSAEFPKEGPSILRIQQVVRGDSAAYFCASSPGGKQPQHFGDGTRLSIL.